One and the same sample provided the 22 T cell receptor beta chains below, sequenced in a study of PD-L1 blockade in urothelial cancer. Sequenced by immunoSEQ multiplex PCR; TCRdb stores in-frame clones only, minus some. The table lists about 26,000 clones, 80% to 90% of them singletons. Here the sequenced sample was PBMCs, taken around atezolizumab (anti-PD-L1) treatment. Receptor source: a man aged 60 to 75 with urothelial cancer.

The gene calls are TRBV28 and TRBJ1-2; 9 bases align to TRBD1. The CDR3 runs 17 residues. Germline CDR1 reads MDHEN; CDR2 reads SYDVKM. With 3 bases clipped from V and 5 bases from J, the junction kept 13 bases outside the gene matches. CDR3 sequence (DNA): TGTGCCAGCAGTTTTCCCTGGGGACAGGGTGACGCGTATGGCTACACCTTC. Translation gives CASSFPWGQGDAYGYTF.

This chain uses TRBV7-3 with TRBJ1-2, with 7 bases that match TRBD1. Germline V gene data show CDR1 as SGHTA and CDR2 as FQGTGA. The V and J ends lost 10 bases and 8 bases, in that order; junction bases with no gene match: 13. The CDR3 covers 13 residues. The DNA for the CDR3 is TGTGCCACGGGGGACCCGACAGGGAGCGGCTACACCTTC. It specifies CATGDPTGSGYTF.

This chain uses TRBV6-1 with TRBJ2-7, with TRBD2 matching 8 bases. Looked up from germline, CDR1 is MNHNS and CDR2 is SASEGT. After removal of 8 bases from V and 3 bases from J, the junction contained 6 bases not matched to a gene. The CDR3 has 13 residues. The CDR3 is CASAIAGNYEQYF. In DNA form, the CDR3 reads TGTGCCAGCGCAATAGCGGGGAACTACGAGCAGTACTTC.

This chain connects TRBV19 to TRBJ1-1, with D hard to call. The CDR3 is 14 amino acids. Germline lookup yields CDR1 LNHDA and CDR2 SQIVND (reference sequence). The ends were cut back, 4 bases at V and 1 base at J, with 10 bases in the middle. The DNA for the CDR3 is TGTGCCAGTAGTAACAGTGTGAAGAACACTGAAGCTTTCTTT. This encodes CASSNSVKNTEAFF.

This chain uses TRBV14 with TRBJ1-6, with no clear D. The CDR3 loop spans 15 amino acids. V was clipped by 0 bases and J by 8 bases, with 11 bases between them. Germline V gene sequence: CDR1 SGHDN, CDR2 FVKESK. CDR3 in amino acids: CASSQDPLGDSPLHF. The DNA of the CDR3 is TGTGCCAGCAGCCAAGACCCCCTCGGTGATTCACCCCTCCACTTT. Complete variable domain (other parts from reference TRBV14 and TRBJ1-6): EAGVTQFPSHSVIEKGQTVTLRCDPISGHDNLYWYRRVMGKEIKFLLHFVKESKQDESGMPNNRFLAERTGGTYSTLKVQPAELEDSGVYFCASSQDPLGDSPLHFGNGTRLTVT.

This rearrangement joins TRBV7-8 to TRBJ2-6; TRBD1 matches 9 bases. The CDR3 spans 20 residues. CDR1 is SGHVS and CDR2 is FQNEAQ in the germline V gene. V was clipped by 5 bases and J by 0 bases; unmatched bases: 14. The CDR3 bases are TGTGCCAGCAGCATCAGACAGGGGGACATATTGTACTCTGGGGCCAACGTCCTGACTTTC. Translation gives CASSIRQGDILYSGANVLTF.

The rearrangement links TRBV19 to TRBJ2-5; possible D gene TRBD2, 5 bases. The V end was cut by 3 bases, the J end by 5 bases, with 10 bases between. The CDR3 is 13 amino acids. CDR1 is LNHDA, CDR2 SQIVND, per germline (reference sequence). Written as DNA, the CDR3 is TGTGCCAGTAGTATTTCGAGGGCGGAGACCCAGTACTTC. Translating gives CASSISRAETQYF.

The count of this clone is one. The J gene is TRBJ1-4, the V gene TRBV5-6; no clear D gene. V was pared by 2 bases and J by 8 bases, with 10 bases between. The CDR3 loop spans 13 amino acids. Germline CDR1 SGHDT, CDR2 YYEEEE. For the CDR3, the DNA is TGTGCCAGCAGCTTTACTAGCGGAGAAAAACTGTTTTTT. Translated: CASSFTSGEKLFF.

This chain connects TRBV12-5 to TRBJ1-1, with D tentatively TRBD1 (5 bases). V was pared by 7 bases and J by 4 bases, with 19 bases between. Germline CDR1 reads LGHNT; CDR2 reads FRNRAP. The CDR3 covers 15 residues. CDR3 nucleotide sequence: TGTGCTAGTGACCCCCGGCAGTACAGGTTCACTGAAGCTTTCTTT. This codes for CASDPRQYRFTEAFF.

The chain links TRBV30 to TRBJ2-7; unclear D gene. V lost 4 bases to trimming and J lost 2 bases, with 12 bases between them. CDR3 length: 13 residues. Germline loops: CDR1 GTSNPN, CDR2 SVGIG (reference sequence). The CDR3 sequence: CAWNITFPYEQYF. The CDR3 DNA reads as TGTGCCTGGAATATAACTTTCCCCTACGAGCAGTACTTC. Full variable domain (rest looked up from reference TRBV30 and TRBJ2-7): SQTIHQWPATLVQPVGSPLSLECTVEGTSNPNLYWYRQAAGRGLQLLFYSVGIGQISSEVPQNLSASRPQDRQFILSSKKLLLSDSGFYLCAWNITFPYEQYFGPGTRLTVT.

The CDR3 here is CASSLGALLNTEAFF. CDR3 nucleotides: TGTGCCAGCAGTTTAGGGGCGTTGTTAAACACTGAAGCTTTCTTT. The V and J genes are TRBV27 and TRBJ1-1; weak D call: TRBD1 (5 bases). The CDR3 is 15 amino acids. The V gene's germline CDR1 is MNHEY and CDR2 SMNVEV (reference sequence). V lost 2 bases and J lost 2, with 12 bases in between.

In its sample, this clone was seen a few times. The rearrangement uses TRBV9 and TRBJ2-1; D is perhaps TRBD2 (5 bases). The V end lost 0 bases, the J end lost 5 bases, and 15 bases lay between the germline ends. The CDR3 runs 16 residues. Germline values: CDR1 SGDLS, CDR2 YYNGEE. The CDR3 is CASSVGSSLFNNEQFF. The DNA for the CDR3 is TGTGCCAGCAGCGTAGGGTCTAGCTTGTTTAACAATGAGCAGTTCTTC.

This clone has only one observation. The rearrangement joins TRBV19 to TRBJ2-2, with a possible D match to TRBD2 (6 bases). Germline CDR1 LNHDA, CDR2 SQIVND (reference sequence). This CDR3 is built from 13 residues. V lost 4 bases, J lost 9 bases, and 12 bases lay in between. The CDR3 here is CASSTGLFRELFF. The CDR3 DNA is TGTGCCAGTAGTACTGGACTATTCCGGGAGCTGTTTTTT.

This clone was found a few times. In nucleotides, the CDR3 is TGCAGCGGGGAGGGTGGCGGGACCTCCTACAATGAGCAGTTCTTC. Residues: CSGEGGGTSYNEQFF. The gene calls are TRBV29-1 and TRBJ2-1, with 7 bases fitting TRBD2. V was pared by 7 bases and J by 0 bases, with 9 bases of the junction left unmatched. CDR3 length: 15 residues. Germline V lookup: CDR1 SQVTM, CDR2 ANQGSEA.

The V call is TRBV5-4, the J call TRBJ2-3, with D maybe TRBD1 (5 bases). Germline values: CDR1 SGHNT, CDR2 YYREEE (reference sequence). V was trimmed by 4 bases and J by 6 bases, leaving 24 bases between them. CDR3 length: 17 residues. CDR3 loop: CASSPDPRRGPGDTQYF. In DNA form, the CDR3 reads TGTGCCAGCAGCCCGGACCCACGGAGAGGACCAGGGGATACGCAGTATTTT.

CDR3 bases: TGTGCCAGCTCACCACCTCAGGGGACGTGGGACGAAGCTTTCTTT. Its protein is CASSPPQGTWDEAFF. The chain employs TRBV18 and TRBJ1-1; the D gene is possibly TRBD1 (6 bases). The CDR3 loop spans 15 amino acids. Trimming cost V 0 bases and J 8 bases, with 16 bases left between them. Germline CDR1 KGHSH, CDR2 LQKENI.

The DNA of the CDR3 is TGTGCCAGCAGCTCCCCGACTAGCGCTCAAGAGACCCAGTACTTC. Translation: CASSSPTSAQETQYF. This rearrangement joins TRBV11-1 to TRBJ2-5; 8 nucleotides agree with TRBD2. The CDR3 runs to 15 residues. Germline assignment: CDR1 SGHAT and CDR2 FQDESV (reference sequence). Germline trimming cut 4 bases from V and 2 bases from J; bases unmatched to any gene: 6.

This chain connects TRBV11-2 to TRBJ2-7, with D tentatively TRBD2 (5 bases). CDR3 length: 13 residues. Germline V gene lookup returns CDR1 SGHAT and CDR2 FQNNGV. The germline V and J ends were trimmed by 1 base and 1 base, with 5 bases remaining between them. CDR3 sequence reads: CASSLGESYEQYF. The DNA for the CDR3 is TGTGCCAGCAGCTTAGGGGAGTCCTACGAGCAGTACTTC.

The chain carries TRBV5-6 and TRBJ2-7; no definite D call. The germline V and J ends were trimmed by 1 base and 8 bases, with 10 bases remaining between them. Germline V lookup: CDR1 SGHDT, CDR2 YYEEEE. CDR3 length: 12 residues. The CDR3 protein is CASSLPEAKQYF. CDR3 sequence (DNA): TGTGCCAGCAGCTTGCCAGAAGCGAAGCAGTACTTC. The variable domain in full, completed from reference TRBV5-6 and TRBJ2-7, reads DAGVTQSPTHLIKTRGQQVTLRCSPKSGHDTVSWYQQALGQGPQFIFQYYEEEERQRGNFPDRFSGHQFPNYSSELNVNALLLGDSALYLCASSLPEAKQYFGPGTRLTVT.

The chain links TRBV4-1 to TRBJ1-1, with D possibly matching TRBD1 (5 bases). Germline V gene sequence: CDR1 MGHRA, CDR2 YSYEKL. V gave up 2 bases and J gave up 5 bases, with 15 bases separating them. CDR3 size: 15 residues. The CDR3 loop reads CASSQFSSGGTEAFF. Written as DNA, the CDR3 is TGCGCCAGCAGCCAATTTTCCAGCGGGGGAACTGAAGCTTTCTTT.

J is TRBJ2-7 and V is TRBV7-6, with a tentative D call TRBD2 (5 bases). Germline assignment: CDR1 SGHVS and CDR2 FNYEAQ. CDR3 length equals 16 residues. V dropped 5 bases and J dropped 0 bases, with 17 bases sitting between them. The CDR3 sequence is CASSPQAQEASYEQYF. The CDR3 bases are TGTGCCAGCAGCCCCCAAGCTCAGGAGGCCTCCTACGAGCAGTACTTC.

The chain links TRBV15 to TRBJ2-1; D possibly corresponds to TRBD1 (6 bases). Trimming pared 5 bases from V and 1 base from J, leaving 12 bases between. This CDR3 spans 15 amino acids. The germline V gene has CDR1 LNHNV and CDR2 YYDKDF (reference sequence). The CDR3 region is CATSGRRGSYNEQFF. CDR3 bases: TGTGCCACCAGCGGGAGAAGGGGGTCCTACAATGAGCAGTTCTTC.